Following are 30 T cell receptor beta chains from one sample sequenced in a study of blood T cells in healthy people across ages. Primers used in a second PCR of roughly 7 to 12 cycles were a sample-barcoded 5' primer and a J-beta primer mix. TCRdb passed the 5' RACE reads through MiXCR, listing each CDR3 protein once. The profile shows 700,000 to 850,000 distinct CDR3 sequences, 53% of them singletons. Sequencing input: blood. The receptors shown here come from a man older than 75 in good health.

The J gene is TRBJ2-3, the V gene TRBV20-1, with a weak D call TRBD1 (5 bases). This CDR3 comprises 15 residues. Germline V gives CDR1 DFQATT, CDR2 SNEGSKA (reference sequence). V was cut by 3 bases and J by 2 bases, with 15 bases left in between. The CDR3 sequence: CSASRLADNTDTQYF. DNA of the CDR3: TGCAGTGCTAGTCGACTTGCGGACAACACAGATACGCAGTATTTT.

This clonotype occurred once. The chain carries TRBV20-1 and TRBJ2-3; D gene uncertain. The V end was cut by 5 bases, the J end by 4 bases, with 25 bases between. The CDR3 sequence is 17 residues long. Per germline, CDR1 DFQATT and CDR2 SNEGSKA (reference sequence). The CDR3 protein is CSAVNGLPLNSADTQYF. The CDR3 bases are TGCAGTGCTGTCAACGGATTACCCCTTAATTCCGCAGATACGCAGTATTTT.

This chain uses TRBV11-1 with TRBJ1-2; 8 bases align to TRBD1. The CDR3 loop spans 18 amino acids. Per germline, CDR1 SGHAT and CDR2 FQDESV (reference sequence). With V trimmed by 5 bases and J by 0 bases, 14 bases remained unmatched. The chain's CDR3 is CASSKPKGQATPNYGYTF. The CDR3 DNA sequence: TGTGCCAGCAGCAAACCCAAGGGACAGGCGACGCCTAACTATGGCTACACCTTC.

The V call is TRBV5-6, the J call TRBJ1-2, with TRBD1 matching over 8 bases. CDR3 length: 16 amino acids. CDR1 is SGHDT and CDR2 is YYEEEE in the germline V gene. After removal of 4 bases from V and 4 bases from J, the junction contained 12 bases not matched to a gene. The CDR3 spells CASSGVTGDRSYGYTF. CDR3 in DNA: TGTGCCAGCAGCGGGGTGACAGGGGATCGGAGCTATGGCTACACCTTC.

This chain uses TRBV7-2 with TRBJ2-2; 7 bases are shared with TRBD2. V shed 5 bases, J shed 7 bases, and the junction held 13 bases outside the gene matches. Germline loops: CDR1 SGHTA, CDR2 FQGNSA. The CDR3 covers 16 residues. The CDR3 nucleotides are TGTGCCAGCAGCCCCCGGGCTAGCGGTTTGTACGGGGAGCTGTTTTTT. This sequence encodes CASSPRASGLYGELFF.

The chain employs TRBV25-1 and TRBJ2-1; 14 bases match TRBD2. This CDR3 contains 17 residues. The germline V gene encodes CDR1 MGHDK and CDR2 SYGVNS. After removal of 4 bases from V and 9 bases from J, the junction contained 11 bases not matched to a gene. CDR3 bases: TGTGCCAGCAGTGCGACTAGCGGGAGGGCCGCTTTTCTTGAGCAGTTCTTC. Encoded protein: CASSATSGRAAFLEQFF.

In its sample, this clonotype was seen a few times. This chain links TRBV7-3 with TRBJ1-2; weak D call: TRBD1 (5 bases). The CDR3 is made up of 13 amino acids. Germline lookup yields CDR1 SGHTA and CDR2 FQGTGA. V was pared by 2 bases and J by 8 bases, with 12 bases between. The CDR3 DNA reads TGTGCCAGCAGCTTATCCGACAGTGGGGGCTACACCTTC. Amino acids: CASSLSDSGGYTF. Drawing the rest from reference TRBV7-3 and TRBJ1-2, the complete variable domain is GAGVSQTPSNKVTEKGKYVELRCDPISGHTALYWYRQSLGQGPEFLIYFQGTGAADDSGLPNDRFFAVRPEGSVSTLKIQRTERGDSAVYLCASSLSDSGGYTFGSGTRLTVV.

The chain recombines TRBV6-6 with TRBJ2-7, with 10 bases lining up with TRBD2. V lost 11 bases and J lost 7; bases outside the gene matches: 14. Germline V gene data show CDR1 as MNHNY and CDR2 as SVGAGI (reference sequence). The CDR3 length is 14 residues. DNA for the CDR3: TGTGCCGCAGCTCTAGCGGGAGTATGGTATGAGCAGTACTTC. This gives the protein CAAALAGVWYEQYF.

This chain links TRBV5-1 with TRBJ2-1, with TRBD2 matching over 10 bases. This CDR3 is built from 18 residues. The junction had 19 bases not matched to a gene; V was cut back by 4 bases and J by 9 bases. Germline CDR1 reads SGHRS; CDR2 reads YFSETQ. CDR3 DNA sequence: TGCGCCAGCAGCCGGGTCCCCGGACTAGCGGTCCAGGATGGTGAGCAGTTCTTC. It codes for CASSRVPGLAVQDGEQFF.

The chain carries TRBV7-2 and TRBJ2-4; D might be TRBD2 (5 bases). Trimming shortened V by 3 bases and J by 6 bases, and 12 bases separated the two germline ends. Germline V gene data show CDR1 as SGHTA and CDR2 as FQGNSA. CDR3 length: 14 residues. CDR3 DNA: TGTGCCAGCAGCTTGGACGGGGTGGGAAACATTCAGTACTTC. It encodes CASSLDGVGNIQYF.

The chain couples TRBV9 to TRBJ2-5; TRBD2 aligns across 11 bases. Trimming removed 0 bases from V and 2 bases from J; junction bases left unmatched: 6. Germline lookup yields CDR1 SGDLS and CDR2 YYNGEE. CDR3 length: 17 residues. CDR3 in DNA: TGTGCCAGCAGCGTAGGACCGGGACTAGCGGCTCAAGAGACCCAGTACTTC. This encodes CASSVGPGLAAQETQYF.

The CDR3 DNA reads as TGTGCCAGCAGCGTAGCGGGATCACTCCAAGGGTATGAGCAGTTCTTC. Residues: CASSVAGSLQGYEQFF. The chain uses TRBV9 and TRBJ2-1; the D gene is possibly TRBD2 (5 bases). CDR3 size: 16 residues. Germline-derived CDR1 and CDR2 are SGDLS and YYNGEE. The V end was cut by 0 bases, the J end by 8 bases, with 18 bases between.

This clonotype was seen ten or more times. The chain recombines TRBV11-2 with TRBJ2-3, with no clear D. This CDR3 has 15 amino acids. Germline V gene sequence: CDR1 SGHAT, CDR2 FQNNGV. Trimming shortened V by 1 base and J by 4 bases, and 12 bases separated the two germline ends. CDR3 coding DNA: TGTGCCAGCAGCTTAGGCATCCAGGCGGCAGATACGCAGTATTTT. Amino acids: CASSLGIQAADTQYF.

V usage is TRBV5-1 and J usage is TRBJ2-7, with TRBD2 as a possible D gene (5 bases). The CDR3 is made up of 14 amino acids. The germline V gene has CDR1 SGHRS and CDR2 YFSETQ. With 2 bases removed from V and 1 base from J, the gap between germline ends came to 10 bases. The chain's CDR3 is CASSLAVTSYEQYF. The CDR3 bases are TGCGCCAGCAGCTTAGCGGTAACTTCCTACGAGCAGTACTTC.

The rearrangement joins TRBV9 to TRBJ2-7; 9 bases agree with TRBD2. The trim removed 0 bases at V and 7 bases at J, leaving 11 bases unmatched. Germline assignment: CDR1 SGDLS and CDR2 YYNGEE. The CDR3 is 16 residues long. The CDR3 spells CASSVAGSGSYNEQYF. Here the CDR3 DNA reads TGTGCCAGCAGCGTAGCAGGTAGCGGGAGCTACAATGAGCAGTACTTC.

This clonotype has a single count. The chain carries TRBV5-1 and TRBJ1-4, with 9 positions matching TRBD1. The V and J ends lost 7 bases and 7 bases, in that order; junction bases with no gene match: 5. Germline lookup yields CDR1 SGHRS and CDR2 YFSETQ. This CDR3 contains 13 residues. The CDR3 nucleotides are TGCGCCAGCGCGGACAGGGGTGGTGAAAAACTGTTTTTT. Encoded protein: CASADRGGEKLFF.

The V gene is TRBV7-9, the J gene TRBJ2-5, with D possibly TRBD1 on 6 matching bases. Trimming left V 5 bases short and J 1 base short, with 11 bases between. The V gene's germline CDR1 is SEHNR and CDR2 FQNEAQ (reference sequence). CDR3 length: 14 residues. Here the CDR3 DNA reads TGTGCCAGCAGCGCTAGGGACACCCAAGAGACCCAGTACTTC. Translation gives CASSARDTQETQYF.

This clonotype occurred a few times. V and J are TRBV6-4 and TRBJ2-5; 13 bases fit TRBD2. Germline V gene lookup returns CDR1 MRHNA and CDR2 SNTAGT. The CDR3 covers 15 residues. The trim removed 8 bases at V and 4 bases at J, leaving 7 bases unmatched. The CDR3 sequence: CASHGLAGETETQYF. The CDR3 DNA reads as TGTGCCAGCCACGGACTAGCGGGAGAAACAGAGACCCAGTACTTC.

The table lists this clonotype with a few counts. The V call is TRBV5-1, the J call TRBJ2-1; no reliable D call. This CDR3 spans 12 amino acids. V was cut by 3 bases and J by 9 bases, with 10 bases left in between. CDR1 SGHRS and CDR2 YFSETQ come from the germline V gene. CDR3: CASSSSLGEQFF. In DNA, the CDR3 is TGCGCCAGCAGCTCCTCCCTGGGTGAGCAGTTCTTC.

A remark on this clonotype: One end of the junction does not line up with germline, which may come from a read error. The chain employs TRBV20-1 and TRBJ2-7; 9 bases are shared with TRBD2. CDR3 size: 19 residues. In germline, CDR1 is DFQATT, CDR2 SNEGSKA (reference sequence). CDR3 DNA sequence: TGCAGTGTTAGAGATTTCGTGACTAGCGGTCTGGCTTGGGCCTACGAGCAGTACTTC. It specifies CSVRDFVTSGLAWAYEQYF.

The CDR3: CASSQTPGQETQYF. CDR3 sequence (DNA): TGTGCCAGCAGCCAGACACCCGGCCAAGAGACCCAGTACTTC. The genes are TRBV6-6 and TRBJ2-5; no reliable D call. V lost 6 bases, J lost 1 base, and 12 bases lay in between. The CDR3 sequence is 14 residues long. Germline lookup yields CDR1 MNHNY and CDR2 SVGAGI (reference sequence).

The chain couples TRBV7-2 to TRBJ1-3; D is unresolved. Germline loops: CDR1 SGHTA, CDR2 FQGNSA. V lost 4 bases and J 2 bases, leaving 9 bases between the germline ends. The length of the CDR3 is 14 residues. The CDR3 nucleotides are TGTGCCAGCAGCTCGCGGGTCACTGGAAACACCATATATTTT. This encodes CASSSRVTGNTIYF.

This clonotype was seen only a few times. The V gene is TRBV12-3 or TRBV12-4, the J gene TRBJ2-5, with D possibly being TRBD1 (5 bases). Judging by the DNA end, TRBJ2-7 fits better; the J call may be wrong. The CDR3 extends over 13 amino acids. The CDR3 sequence is CASSFGEGDEQYF. CDR3 DNA: TGTGCCAGCAGTTTTGGTGAAGGGGACGAGCAGTACTTC.

This clonotype occurred a few times. V usage is TRBV28 and J usage is TRBJ2-3; 7 bases align to TRBD2. Losses at the gene ends were 7 bases for V and 3 bases for J; bases not matched to a gene: 1. From germline, CDR1 is MDHEN and CDR2 SYDVKM. The CDR3 runs to 12 residues. The CDR3 bases are TGTGCCAGCATGCGGGGGACAGATACGCAGTATTTT. Residues: CASMRGTDTQYF.

The chain combines TRBV12-3 or TRBV12-4 with TRBJ2-3, with D tentatively TRBD2 (5 bases). Trimming stripped 6 bases from V and 4 bases from J, with 11 bases between. CDR3 size: 13 residues. The CDR3 region has the DNA TGTGCCAGCAGCAGCCAGCGGTCAGATACGCAGTATTTT. Translating gives CASSSQRSDTQYF.

The chain joins TRBV9 to TRBJ2-1; D gene unclear. V was pared by 0 bases and J by 0 bases, with 10 bases between. This CDR3 contains 16 residues. Germline-derived CDR1 and CDR2 are SGDLS and YYNGEE. The CDR3, as DNA: TGTGCCAGCAGCGTAGTAGTTTCTAGCTCCTACAATGAGCAGTTCTTC. Encoded protein: CASSVVVSSSYNEQFF.

This chain uses TRBV28 with TRBJ2-1, with D hard to call. CDR1 MDHEN and CDR2 SYDVKM come from the germline V gene. CDR3 length equals 12 residues. V was shortened by 8 bases and J by 6 bases, with 11 bases between the two germline ends. This CDR3 is CASGTRSNEQFF. DNA for the CDR3: TGTGCCAGCGGAACGCGATCCAATGAGCAGTTCTTC.

Turning to this clonotype: Relative to the germline gene, one junction end is altered; a read error may explain this. This sequence joins TRBV6-4 and TRBJ2-1, with TRBD2 matching over 10 bases. This CDR3 is 15 amino acids long. The V gene's germline CDR1 is MRHNA and CDR2 SNTAGT. In DNA form, the CDR3 reads TGTGCCATCAGTGCTAGCGGGAGCCAGTACAATGAGCAGTTCTTC. This gives the protein CAISASGSQYNEQFF.

The chain uses TRBV20-1 and TRBJ2-3; the D is unclear. Germline V gene sequence: CDR1 DFQATT, CDR2 SNEGSKA (reference sequence). The CDR3 is 14 residues long. The V gene lost 6 bases and the J gene lost 14 bases, with 27 bases spanning the gap. In nucleotides, the CDR3 is TGCAGTGCGGTTCAAGAGGCGAGGTACAGATACGCGTATTTT. The encoded protein is CSAVQEARYRYAYF.

This chain links TRBV7-2 with TRBJ1-6; D is unclear. Trimming pared 0 bases from V and 8 bases from J, leaving 8 bases between. Germline CDR1 and CDR2: SGHTA and FQGNSA. The CDR3 has 14 amino acids. DNA for the CDR3: TGTGCCAGCAGCTTAGCCGGGTCTTATTCACCCCTCCACTTT. Translated: CASSLAGSYSPLHF.